Listed below are T cell receptor beta chains from one sample, sequenced in a study of T-cell memory formation after mild COVID-19. MiXCR, run by TCRdb on the 5' RACE reads, gives a single entry per CDR3 protein. The repertoire holds 550,000 to 600,000 distinct CDR3 sequences, with roughly a sixth as singletons. Sequencing used PBMCs or a T cell subset sorted from them (not recorded which). The receptors stem from an adult woman who had mild COVID-19 (a few samples of this study predate the infection). Cell type and time point are not known. Both conserved end residues are part of each CDR3. The D gene is left open where the match is weak. The size of a clone is reported for some rows only, either as once, few or many, or as a class for expanded clones.

J	size	V	D	CDR3	DNA
TRBJ2-5	few	TRBV10-3	TRBD2	CAISESRGTSRETQYF	TGTGCCATCAGTGAGTCGCGCGGGACTAGCAGAGAGACCCAGTACTTC
TRBJ2-4	few	TRBV12-3/TRBV12-4	TRBD2	CASTRGGGAKNIQYF	TGTGCCAGCACCCGCGGGGGGGGAGCCAAAAACATTCAGTACTTC
TRBJ2-7	.	TRBV9	TRBD1	CASSQTGSTDEQYF	TGTGCCAGCAGCCAGACAGGGTCGACAGACGAGCAGTACTTC
TRBJ2-3	few	TRBV5-1	.	CASSRSEATDTQYF	TGCGCCAGCAGCCGCTCCGAAGCGACAGATACGCAGTATTTT
TRBJ2-7	.	TRBV12-3/TRBV12-4	TRBD1	CASSFGTGLSYEQYF	TGTGCCAGCAGTTTTGGGACAGGGCTCTCCTACGAGCAGTACTTC
TRBJ2-1	.	TRBV7-2	TRBD2	CASSPLLAGVGNEQFF	TGTGCCAGCAGCCCTTTGCTGGCGGGAGTCGGGAATGAGCAGTTCTTC
TRBJ2-1	few	TRBV20-1	TRBD2	CSARRGGAGDEQFF	TGCAGTGCTAGACGCGGGGGGGCCGGCGATGAGCAGTTCTTC
TRBJ1-3	few	TRBV14	TRBD1	CASSQPGQGSGNTIYF	TGTGCCAGCAGCCAGCCGGGACAGGGCTCTGGAAACACCATATATTTT
TRBJ1-4	few	TRBV10-3	.	CAISGGGQDEKLFF	TGTGCCATCAGTGGTGGGGGGCAGGATGAAAAACTGTTTTTT
TRBJ1-1	.	TRBV9	.	CASSVDWGAEAFF	TGTGCCAGCAGCGTAGATTGGGGGGCTGAAGCTTTCTTT
TRBJ1-1	few	TRBV6-5	.	CASSYLGPWASEAFF	TGTGCCAGCAGTTACTTGGGACCCTGGGCCTCCGAAGCTTTCTTT
TRBJ2-5	few	TRBV12-3/TRBV12-4	.	CASRRGLETQYF	TGTGCCAGCAGGCGGGGTCTGGAGACCCAGTACTTC
TRBJ2-2	.	TRBV24-1	TRBD1	CATSTGGLNTGELFF	TGTGCCACCAGTACAGGGGGCCTGAACACCGGGGAGCTGTTTTTT
TRBJ2-1	.	TRBV9	TRBD2	CASSAPSGGFYEQFF	TGTGCCAGCAGCGCTCCTAGCGGGGGGTTTTATGAGCAGTTCTTC
TRBJ2-5	few	TRBV6-1	TRBD1	CASSEVSRGFRETQYF	TGTGCCAGCAGTGAAGTGAGCAGGGGGTTTCGGGAGACCCAGTACTTC
TRBJ1-1	.	TRBV6-2/TRBV6-3	.	CASNNRQTGEAFF	TGTGCCAGTAACAACCGACAGACTGGTGAAGCTTTCTTT
TRBJ2-7	many	TRBV18	TRBD2	CASSPTTTSRYYEQYF	TGTGCCAGCTCACCCACGACGACTAGCAGATACTACGAGCAGTACTTC
TRBJ2-3	few	TRBV6-2/TRBV6-3	TRBD2	CASSWGTSLFTDTQYF	TGTGCCAGCAGTTGGGGGACTAGCCTATTCACAGATACGCAGTATTTT
TRBJ1-2	few	TRBV20-1	TRBD1	CSAIIGTGAYGYTF	TGCAGTGCTATCATCGGGACAGGGGCTTATGGCTACACCTTC
TRBJ2-5	.	TRBV11-2	TRBD2	CASRNPTSGLQETQYF	TGTGCCAGCAGGAACCCGACTAGCGGGCTTCAAGAGACCCAGTACTTC
TRBJ1-2	.	TRBV12-3/TRBV12-4	.	CASSLGDSSYGYTF	TGTGCCAGCAGTTTAGGAGACAGCTCCTATGGCTACACCTTC
TRBJ1-3	many	TRBV12-3/TRBV12-4	.	CASSPGLDTIYF	TGTGCCAGCAGCCCTGGACTAGACACCATATATTTT
TRBJ2-1	many	TRBV12-3/TRBV12-4	.	CASSLGLAASYNEQFF	TGTGCCAGCAGTTTAGGCCTCGCGGCCTCCTACAATGAGCAGTTCTTC
TRBJ1-2	.	TRBV3-1	.	CASSHRHQSNYGYTF	TGTGCCAGCAGCCACCGACACCAATCGAACTATGGCTACACCTTC
TRBJ1-1	.	TRBV6-6	.	CASARASAEAFF	TGTGCCAGCGCCCGGGCATCCGCTGAAGCTTTCTTT
TRBJ1-5	.	TRBV5-5	.	CASSLGGRNQPQHF	TGTGCCAGCAGCTTAGGAGGGCGCAATCAGCCCCAGCATTTT
TRBJ1-4	.	TRBV27	.	CASSLGPYPNEKLFF	TGTGCCAGCAGTTTAGGGCCCTACCCTAATGAAAAACTGTTTTTT
TRBJ2-3	.	TRBV9	.	CASSVVGTHTDTQYF	TGTGCCAGCAGCGTAGTTGGAACGCACACAGATACGCAGTATTTT
TRBJ2-7	few	TRBV4-1	TRBD1	CASSQEGTDYEQYF	TGCGCCAGCAGCCAGGAAGGGACAGACTACGAGCAGTACTTC
TRBJ2-1	few	TRBV12-3/TRBV12-4	TRBD2	CASRPGLAGGGGEQFF	TGTGCCAGCAGGCCGGGACTAGCGGGAGGAGGGGGTGAGCAGTTCTTC